This T cell receptor beta chain was recorded in a study of blood T cell repertoires in COVID-19. Sequencing was performed with immunoSEQ multiplex PCR; in TCRdb, only in-frame clones are kept and a portion is missing. Of roughly 21,000 clones in the sample, approximately 83% were seen once. V was clipped by 0 bases and J by 4 bases; unmatched bases: 12. Germline assignment: CDR1 SGHTS and CDR2 YDEGEE. The CDR3 has 18 residues. The chain recombines TRBV5-8 with TRBJ2-1; 8 bases agree with TRBD2. This receptor was obtained from a human donor in a cohort sampled during active COVID-19. The sample taken for sequencing was peripheral blood. The CDR3 DNA is TGTGCCAGCAGCTTGGCCGGGCAAGCGGGGGCCCTATACAATGAGCAGTTCTTC. Its translation: CASSLAGQAGALYNEQFF.